Detailed here is one TCR beta chain. The target antigen is unknown. The source of the sample is a study of T cell responses to AZD1222 COVID-19 vaccine. Study-level points and caveats: The donors showed a predominance of white British ancestry and of females, with possible underestimation of clonal diversity. No day 14 peak samples; only post-peak repertoires were characterized. Receipt of two AZD1222 doses was followed by a rise in Spike-specific TCR breadth and depth. Dominant at 160-218 and 743-854, vaccine-associated CD4 TCRs also spanned spike.

Only in-frame clones appear in the TCRdb table, and some are missing; sequencing was by immunoSEQ multiplex PCR. The sample lists 100,000 or so clones; 85% to 90% were seen once. V dropped 0 bases and J dropped 4; count of bases not matched to a gene: 8. Germline CDR1 is SGHRS and CDR2 is YFSETQ. The CDR3 covers 16 residues. The chain combines TRBV5-1 with TRBJ1-2; TRBD1 matches 8 bases. The clonotype originates from an adult in good health. The sample was peripheral blood, taken on day 0 of AZD1222 vaccination. In DNA form, the CDR3 reads TGCGCCAGCAGCTTGGACAGGGGGTTGAGCCTCTATGGCTACACCTTC. Its protein is CASSLDRGLSLYGYTF.